The 5 T cell receptor beta chains in this list originate from one sample, sequenced in a study of T cells after posttransplantation cyclophosphamide. The protocol was immunoSEQ multiplex PCR, while the TCRdb copy is restricted to in-frame clones and leaves out a portion. This table has around 66,000 clones, around 95% appearing once. Sequencing was performed on PBMCs. These receptor sequences come from a young woman in good health and a related stem cell transplant donor.

The chain links TRBV4-2 to TRBJ2-7; D not certain. The CDR3 extends over 14 amino acids. From germline, CDR1 is LGHNA and CDR2 YNFKEQ. Trimming cost V 0 bases and J 2 bases, with 8 bases left between them. The CDR3 nucleotides read TGTGCCAGCAGCCAAGATGGGGTACCCTACGAGCAGTACTTC. It specifies CASSQDGVPYEQYF.

This clone was seen once. V usage is TRBV7-8 and J usage is TRBJ2-2; no definite D call. Trimming shortened V by 7 bases and J by 0 bases, and 9 bases separated the two germline ends. This CDR3 spans 14 amino acids. CDR1 is SGHVS, CDR2 FQNEAQ, per germline. The chain's CDR3 is CASMITANTGELFF. In DNA, the CDR3 is TGTGCCAGCATGATAACGGCGAACACCGGGGAGCTGTTTTTT.

The chain employs TRBV7-2 and TRBJ1-3; 7 bases agree with TRBD1. V gave up 5 bases and J gave up 4 bases; unmatched junction bases: 2. This CDR3 region has 13 residues. Germline V gives CDR1 SGHTA, CDR2 FQGNSA. This chain's CDR3 is CASSAGGGNTIYF. The DNA for the CDR3 is TGTGCCAGCAGCGCAGGGGGGGGAAACACCATATATTTT.

The rearrangement links TRBV9 to TRBJ2-2; D is undetermined. Germline V gene lookup returns CDR1 SGDLS and CDR2 YYNGEE. This CDR3 is built from 15 residues. The V end was cut by 0 bases, the J end by 2 bases, with 8 bases between. The CDR3 here is CASSVDPVNTGELFF. CDR3 nucleotides: TGTGCCAGCAGCGTAGATCCGGTTAACACCGGGGAGCTGTTTTTT.

V gene TRBV7-2 combines with J gene TRBJ2-1; 14 bases agree with TRBD2. The CDR3 is 15 amino acids. The V segment lost 1 base and the J segment 8 bases; nucleotides outside the gene matches: 1. CDR1 SGHTA and CDR2 FQGNSA come from the germline V gene. CDR3 sequence (DNA): TGTGCCAGCAGCTTAGTGGGACTAGCGGGGGATGAGCAGTTCTTC. This codes for CASSLVGLAGDEQFF.